The 11 T cell receptor beta chains below come from one sample, sequenced in a study of blood T cell dynamics during melanoma immunotherapy. The data were produced by immunoSEQ multiplex PCR, yet TCRdb's version contains in-frame clones alone and is incomplete. Of around 6,200 clones in the sample, 80% were seen once. As for time point: week 3, after first cycle of checkpoint inhibitor. The sequences come from blood, collected from a patient treated with checkpoint blockade. These receptors came from a human donor with melanoma.

This chain uses TRBV4-1 with TRBJ1-6; 9 bases are a match to TRBD1. Germline trimming cut 3 bases from V and 3 bases from J; bases unmatched to any gene: 6. This CDR3 has 17 amino acids. Germline assignment: CDR1 MGHRA and CDR2 YSYEKL. CDR3 amino acids: CASSQNPTGGYNSPLHF. Here the CDR3 DNA reads TGCGCCAGCAGCCAGAATCCGACAGGGGGCTATAATTCACCCCTCCACTTT.

The chain uses TRBV10-3 and TRBJ2-5; TRBD2 aligns across 9 bases. Germline-derived CDR1 and CDR2 are ENHRY and SYGVKD. Unmatched junction bases numbered 13, after V lost 0 bases and J lost 5 bases. The CDR3 has 18 amino acids. The CDR3, as DNA: TGTGCCATCAGTGAGTCAGCTAGCGGGACTTCCACTAGGGAGACCCAGTACTTC. Protein: CAISESASGTSTRETQYF.

This clone was counted between two and nine times. V is TRBV11-2 and J is TRBJ1-1; 8 bases are a match to TRBD1. This CDR3 is 16 amino acids long. J gave up 0 bases and V 4 bases, and 7 bases lay outside the gene matches. The germline gives CDR1 SGHAT, CDR2 FQNNGV. The CDR3 is CASSYHLTGVNTEAFF. In nucleotides, the CDR3 is TGTGCCAGCAGCTATCACCTGACAGGGGTGAACACTGAAGCTTTCTTT. Full variable domain (outside the CDR3, taken from reference TRBV11-2 and TRBJ1-1): EAGVAQSPRYKIIEKRQSVAFWCNPISGHATLYWYQQILGQGPKLLIQFQNNGVVDDSQLPKDRFSAERLKGVDSTLKIQPAKLEDSAVYLCASSYHLTGVNTEAFFGQGTRLTVV.

The sample holds one count of this clone. The V and J genes are TRBV10-1 and TRBJ2-3, with D hard to call. V was cut by 3 bases and J by 4 bases, with 17 bases left in between. From germline, CDR1 is WNHNN and CDR2 SYGVQD (reference sequence). The CDR3 sequence is 16 residues long. The CDR3 DNA reads TGCGCCAGCAGTGAATACACCATACTTAGGGCAGATACGCAGTATTTT. Translating gives CASSEYTILRADTQYF.

This chain joins TRBV5-6 and TRBJ2-5; 9 nucleotides align to TRBD2. Trimming cost V 1 base and J 5 bases; bases outside gene matches: 12. CDR1 SGHDT and CDR2 YYEEEE come from the germline V gene. This CDR3 has 17 amino acids. The CDR3 sequence is CASSLRLTSGLIETQYF. For the CDR3, the DNA is TGTGCCAGCAGCTTGCGACTAACTAGCGGGTTGATTGAGACCCAGTACTTC.

The chain has TRBV5-1 and TRBJ1-6; D ambiguous. Trimming shortened V by 4 bases and J by 7 bases, and 12 bases separated the two germline ends. This CDR3 comprises 14 residues. From germline, CDR1 is SGHRS and CDR2 YFSETQ. CDR3 amino acids: CASSPGTANSPLHF. For the CDR3, the DNA is TGCGCCAGCAGCCCCGGCACAGCAAATTCACCCCTCCACTTT.

This chain uses TRBV25-1 with TRBJ1-5; TRBD1 is a possible D gene (5 bases). The CDR3 loop spans 15 amino acids. The V and J ends lost 7 bases and 2 bases respectively, with 15 bases between them. Germline V gene lookup returns CDR1 MGHDK and CDR2 SYGVNS. CDR3 sequence: CASTPQGHGNQPQHF. CDR3 coding DNA: TGTGCCAGCACTCCCCAGGGTCATGGCAATCAGCCCCAGCATTTT.

The V gene is TRBV10-3, the J gene TRBJ1-1, with D perhaps matching TRBD1 (5 bases). Trimming removed 2 bases at V and 5 bases at J, with 9 bases between. The CDR3 is made up of 13 amino acids. Germline V gene lookup returns CDR1 ENHRY and CDR2 SYGVKD. Here the CDR3 reads CAISEREGTEAFF. CDR3 in DNA: TGTGCCATCAGTGAGAGGGAGGGGACTGAAGCTTTCTTT.

This chain connects TRBV19 to TRBJ2-1, with D tentatively TRBD1 (6 bases). The V end was cut by 6 bases, the J end by 0 bases, with 12 bases between. Germline-derived CDR1 and CDR2 are LNHDA and SQIVND (reference sequence). The CDR3 runs to 15 residues. CDR3 in amino acids: CASRTDRSSYNEQFF. The DNA for the CDR3 is TGTGCCAGTAGAACTGACAGGAGCTCCTACAATGAGCAGTTCTTC. The full variable domain, rest sourced from reference TRBV19 and TRBJ2-1, is DGGITQSPKYLFRKEGQNVTLSCEQNLNHDAMYWYRQDPGQGLRLIYYSQIVNDFQKGDIAEGYSVSREKKESFPLTVTSAQKNPTAFYLCASRTDRSSYNEQFFGPGTRLTVL.

V usage is TRBV4-2 and J usage is TRBJ2-5; 7 nucleotides agree with TRBD1. V lost 3 bases and J lost 0; bases outside the gene matches: 4. Germline V gives CDR1 LGHNA, CDR2 YNFKEQ. CDR3 length: 15 amino acids. In DNA form, the CDR3 reads TGTGCCAGCAGCCAGTCCGACAGGGACCAAGAGACCCAGTACTTC. This gives the protein CASSQSDRDQETQYF.

The V call is TRBV6-6, the J call TRBJ2-5; D is tentatively TRBD1 or TRBD2 (6 bases each). CDR1 and CDR2 (germline): MNHNY, SVGAGI (reference sequence). This CDR3 spans 15 amino acids. The V end was cut by 6 bases, the J end by 2 bases, with 16 bases between. The CDR3 sequence is CASSRGTPTQETQYF. The DNA of the CDR3 is TGTGCCAGCAGCCGCGGGACACCAACACAAGAGACCCAGTACTTC.